This T cell receptor beta chain was identified in a study of T cells in Graves' hyperthyroidism and ophthalmopathy. Study in general: At initial diagnosis, before any treatment had begun, peripheral blood was obtained.

The study, taken as a whole, reports: From stable hyperthyroidism, ophthalmopathy was set apart by a 13 V-J model. It was a median about 6.5 months before onset that the model predicted ophthalmopathy.

PBMCs were collected from a roughly 10 ml volume of fresh peripheral blood. In its sample, this clonotype was seen many times. Its antigen is unidentified. Unmatched junction bases numbered 5, after V lost 6 bases and J lost 4 bases. The CDR3 runs to 15 residues. Per germline, CDR1 MDHEN and CDR2 SYDVKM. The TCR beta CDR3 regions underwent amplification using RNA transcripts as the source. A set of HTBI primers served as the primers for a first-round RT-PCR of the TCR CDR3. TCRdb reprocessed the multiplex PCR reads via MiXCR and lists one record per CDR3 protein. The sample holds over 500,000 distinct CDR3 sequences, more than 15% seen once.

Sequenced sample: blood. The V call is TRBV28, the J call TRBJ2-2, with 10 bases identical to TRBD1. The sequence came from a woman aged 18-35 years with Graves' ophthalmopathy. Written as DNA, the CDR3 is TGTGCCAGCAGGTTCCGGGACAGGGGCACCGGGGAGCTGTTTTTT. Translated: CASRFRDRGTGELFF.